This T cell receptor beta chain comes out of a study of OX40 agonist ivuxolimab in advanced cancers. Germline CDR1 reads LNHDA; CDR2 reads SQIVND (reference sequence). This CDR3 comprises 15 residues. The V segment lost 3 bases and the J segment 4 bases; nucleotides outside the gene matches: 3. Assay used: immunoSEQ multiplex PCR; TCRdb lists only in-frame clones, some missing. The repertoire holds 90,000 to 150,000 clones, with approximately 90% as singletons. V usage is TRBV19 and J usage is TRBJ2-1; 10 bases align to TRBD2. The material sequenced was CD4+ or CD8+ T cells sorted from blood, taken in a trial of the OX40 agonist ivuxolimab. The TCR sequence derives from an adult with an advanced solid tumor such as melanoma, head and neck, liver or kidney cancer. This chain's CDR3 is CASSISGGTYNEQFF. CDR3 coding DNA: TGTGCCAGTAGTATTAGCGGGGGGACGTACAATGAGCAGTTCTTC. The whole variable domain, remainder taken from reference TRBV19 and TRBJ2-1, is DGGITQSPKYLFRKEGQNVTLSCEQNLNHDAMYWYRQDPGQGLRLIYYSQIVNDFQKGDIAEGYSVSREKKESFPLTVTSAQKNPTAFYLCASSISGGTYNEQFFGPGTRLTVL.